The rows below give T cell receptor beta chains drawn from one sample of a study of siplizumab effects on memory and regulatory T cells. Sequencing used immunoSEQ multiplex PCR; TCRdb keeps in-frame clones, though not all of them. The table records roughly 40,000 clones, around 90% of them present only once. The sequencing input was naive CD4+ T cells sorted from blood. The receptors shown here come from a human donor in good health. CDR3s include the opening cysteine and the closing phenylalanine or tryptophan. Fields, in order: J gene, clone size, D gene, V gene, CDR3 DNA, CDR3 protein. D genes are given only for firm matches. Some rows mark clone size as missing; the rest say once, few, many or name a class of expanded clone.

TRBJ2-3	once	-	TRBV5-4	TGTGCCAGCACCCCCCAGGGTACGAGCACAGATACGCAGTATTTT	CASTPQGTSTDTQYF
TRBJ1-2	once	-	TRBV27	TGTGCCAGCAGTTTAGTTCCGGGTGGCTATGGCTACACCTTC	CASSLVPGGYGYTF
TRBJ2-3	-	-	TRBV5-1	TGCGCCAGCAGCTGGGCGGACTTGGCAGATACGCAGTATTTT	CASSWADLADTQYF
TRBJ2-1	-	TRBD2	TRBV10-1	TGCGCCAGCAGTGAGGGCAGCGGGGCATACAATGAGCAGTTCTTC	CASSEGSGAYNEQFF
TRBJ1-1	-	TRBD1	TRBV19	TGTGCCACTACAGCCGGGACAGCCTGGGGTGAAGCTTTCTTT	CATTAGTAWGEAFF
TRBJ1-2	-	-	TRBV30	TGTGCCTGGAGTCCAGAACAACTCTATGGCTACACCTTC	CAWSPEQLYGYTF
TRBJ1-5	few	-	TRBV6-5	TGTGCCAGCAGTTTCCCCGCGGTTACTCGGGATCAGCCCCAGCATTTT	CASSFPAVTRDQPQHF
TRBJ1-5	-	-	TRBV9	TGTGCCAGCAGCGCCAGGGGCGACAATCAGCCCCAGCATTTT	CASSARGDNQPQHF
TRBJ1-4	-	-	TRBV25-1	TGTGCCAGCAGTGACACTAATACAGGATGGAATGAAAAACTGTTTTTT	CASSDTNTGWNEKLFF
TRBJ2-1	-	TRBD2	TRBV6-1	TGTGCCAGCAGTGTCCGGGACTATTACAATGAGCAGTTCTTC	CASSVRDYYNEQFF
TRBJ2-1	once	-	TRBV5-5	TGTGCCAGCAGCTTGGAGGGGAGCTCCTACAATGAGCAGTTCTTC	CASSLEGSSYNEQFF
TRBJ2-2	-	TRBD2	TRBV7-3	TGTGCCAGCAGCTCCCACCTAGCGGGAGTGAGTACCGGGGAGCTGTTTTTT	CASSSHLAGVSTGELFF
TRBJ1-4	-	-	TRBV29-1	TGCAGCGTTGTACTCCCCGGGGGAGGGGGTGAAAAACTGTTTTTT	CSVVLPGGGGEKLFF
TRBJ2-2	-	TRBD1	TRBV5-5	TGTGCCAGCAGCTTGCTAGGACAGGGGAACACCGGGGAGCTGTTTTTT	CASSLLGQGNTGELFF
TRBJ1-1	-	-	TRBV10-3	TGTGCCATCCTACAGTCTCTGGGGAACACTGAAGCTTTCTTT	CAILQSLGNTEAFF
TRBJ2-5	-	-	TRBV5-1	TGCGCCAGCAGCCCCTCGGAAGAGACCCAGTACTTC	CASSPSEETQYF
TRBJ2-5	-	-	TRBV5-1	TGCGCCAGCAGTTCGGGACGAATCCAAGAGACCCAGTACTTC	CASSSGRIQETQYF
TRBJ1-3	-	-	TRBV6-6	TGTGCCAGCATGCCACTAGCTACGTGGGACACCATATATTTT	CASMPLATWDTIYF
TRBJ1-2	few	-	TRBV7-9	TGTGCCAGCAGCTCCTGGGACGGGCTCTATGGCTACACCTTC	CASSSWDGLYGYTF
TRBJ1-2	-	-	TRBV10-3	TGTGCCATCAGAGGACCCGGGGGCGACTATGGCTACACCTTC	CAIRGPGGDYGYTF
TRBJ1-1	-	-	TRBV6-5	TGTGCCAGCAGTCACCGACAGACAACGAACACTGAAGCTTTCTTT	CASSHRQTTNTEAFF
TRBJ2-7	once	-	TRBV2	TGTGCCAGCAGTTGGGCAGACAGTACCTTTGTCGAGCAGTACTTC	CASSWADSTFVEQYF
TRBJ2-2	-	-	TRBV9	TGTGCCAGCAGCGTAACCGGAGGGGCCGGCACCGGGGAGCTGTTTTTT	CASSVTGGAGTGELFF
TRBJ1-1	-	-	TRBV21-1	TGTGCCAGCAGCAAGGGACAGACGGAAGCTTTCTTT	CASSKGQTEAFF
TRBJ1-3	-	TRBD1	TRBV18	TGTGCCAGCTCACCCTTCGACAGGGCAAGCTCTGGAAACACCATATATTTT	CASSPFDRASSGNTIYF
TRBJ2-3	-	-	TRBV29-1	TGCAGCGTTGCTTGGGGAAGCACAGATACGCAGTATTTT	CSVAWGSTDTQYF
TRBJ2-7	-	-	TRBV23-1	TGCGCCAGCAGTCAATCGTACGGACTCACCTACGAGCAGTACTTC	CASSQSYGLTYEQYF
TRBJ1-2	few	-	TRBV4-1	TGCGCCAGCAGCTCTGACGGATTAGCTAACTATGGCTACACCTTC	CASSSDGLANYGYTF
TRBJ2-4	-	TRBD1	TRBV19	TGTGCCAGCAACAATCCTCCGGGACAGGGGGCCAAAAACATTCAGTACTTC	CASNNPPGQGAKNIQYF
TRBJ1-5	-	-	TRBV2	TGTGCCAGCATGGTTAGTCGAACCCAGCCCCAGTCCCAGCATTTT	CASMVSRTQPQSQHF
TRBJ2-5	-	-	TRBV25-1	TGTGCCAGCACCCAGAGGCAGAAAGAGACCCAGTACTTC	CASTQRQKETQYF
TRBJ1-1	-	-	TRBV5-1	TGCGCCAGCAGCTTGGCCCTTTCGACAGGAGCTTTCTTT	CASSLALSTGAFF
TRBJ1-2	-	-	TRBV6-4	TGTGCCAGCAGTGACTGGACCCATCGAGACACCTTTGGCTACACCTTC	CASSDWTHRDTFGYTF
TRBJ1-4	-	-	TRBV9	TGTGCCAGCAGCGTCGGGGTCGGGGGGTCAACTAATGAAAAACTGTTTTTT	CASSVGVGGSTNEKLFF
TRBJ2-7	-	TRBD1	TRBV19	TGTGCCAGTAGCTCCGGGACAGAGTACGAGCAGTACTTC	CASSSGTEYEQYF
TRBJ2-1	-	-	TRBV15	TGTGCCACCAGCAGAGATCTCTTCCATGAGCAGTTCTTC	CATSRDLFHEQFF
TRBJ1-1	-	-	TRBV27	TGTGCCAGCAGTTTTATAGCCGGGTGGGAGTTTGAAGCTTTCTTT	CASSFIAGWEFEAFF
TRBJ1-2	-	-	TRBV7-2	TGTGCCAGCAGCTTGGGAGGCAGGGGTGGCTACACCTTC	CASSLGGRGGYTF
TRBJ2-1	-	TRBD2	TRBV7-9	TGTGCCAGCAGCTTAGTGGCTAGCGGCTTAAGCTCCTACAATGAGCAGTTCTTC	CASSLVASGLSSYNEQFF
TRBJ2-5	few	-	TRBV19	TGTGCCAGTAGTATAGTGGAGACCCAGTACTTC	CASSIVETQYF
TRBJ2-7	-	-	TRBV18	TGTGCCAGCTCACCTGGCGCGAGCTCCTACGAGCAGTACTTC	CASSPGASSYEQYF
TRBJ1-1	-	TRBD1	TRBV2	TGTGCCGGATGCCAAGACAGGGAGACTGAAGCTTTCTTT	CAGCQDRETEAFF
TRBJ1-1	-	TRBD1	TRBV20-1	TGCAGTGCTAGTCCCGACAGGGGCGCTTTCTTT	CSASPDRGAFF
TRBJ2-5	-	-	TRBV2	TGTGCCAGCAACTTCGGCTCGGGGTTGGAGACCCAGTACTTC	CASNFGSGLETQYF
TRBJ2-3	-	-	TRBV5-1	TGCGCCAGCAGGAATGGTGGGGATACGCAGTATTTT	CASRNGGDTQYF
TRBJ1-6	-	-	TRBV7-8	TGTGCCAGCAGGACCGGGACTAATAATTCACCCCTCCACTTT	CASRTGTNNSPLHF
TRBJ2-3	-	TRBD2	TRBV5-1	TGCGCCAGCAGCTTAGGCTCGGCAGCGGGGGATACGCAGTATTTT	CASSLGSAAGDTQYF
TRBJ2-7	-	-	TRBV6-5	TGTGCCAGCAGGGTAGCGGTGAGGAGCTCCTACGAGCAGTACTTC	CASRVAVRSSYEQYF
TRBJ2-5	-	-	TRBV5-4	TGTGCCAGCAGCTCGAGGCAAGAGACCCAGTACTTC	CASSSRQETQYF
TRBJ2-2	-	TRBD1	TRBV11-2	TGTGCCAGCAGGGGGACAGGGATTTTGAACACCGGGGAGCTGTTTTTT	CASRGTGILNTGELFF
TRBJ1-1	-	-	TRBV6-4	TGTGCCAGCAGTGCGGACAGAATGAACACTGAAGCTTTCTTT	CASSADRMNTEAFF
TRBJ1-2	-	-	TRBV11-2	TGTGCCAGCAGCTTAGATATGAACAGGGATGGCTACACCTTC	CASSLDMNRDGYTF
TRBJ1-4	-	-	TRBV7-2	TGTGCCAGCAGCTTGGGGCGCGCTGAAAAACTGTTTTTT	CASSLGRAEKLFF
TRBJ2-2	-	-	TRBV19	TGTGCCAGTAGGTCGGGAGTTGAGAACACCGGGGAGCTGTTTTTT	CASRSGVENTGELFF
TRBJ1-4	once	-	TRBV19	TGTGCCAGTAGTATCTCACCGGTTGGGGAAAAACTGTTTTTT	CASSISPVGEKLFF
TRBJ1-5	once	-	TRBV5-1	TGCGCCAGCAGCTTGGACAGGAATCAGCCCCAGCATTTT	CASSLDRNQPQHF
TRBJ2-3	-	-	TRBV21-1	TGTGCCAGCTACAAGACCGATACGCAGTATTTT	CASYKTDTQYF
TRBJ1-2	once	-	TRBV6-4	TGTGCCAGCATCCTCGGGATCACCGACTATGGCTACACCTTC	CASILGITDYGYTF
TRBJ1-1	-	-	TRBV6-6	TGTGCCGGGCTCGGGGTGGCCCACATCCTGGCCACTGAAGCTTTCTTT	CAGLGVAHILATEAFF